The clone carrying this TCR beta chain has a count of ten or more. Primers targeting TRAV and TRBV primed first-strand cDNA, covering alpha and beta chains. A constant-region primer paired with the V-primer adapter amplified TCRs over about 20 PCR cycles. TCRdb itself ran the reads through MiXCR, one entry per CDR3 protein. This repertoire shows nearly 95,000 distinct CDR3 sequences, 8% to 10% found once; its top ten account for roughly 1%. Time point given: before trial treatment. Trimming pared 2 bases from V and 0 bases from J, leaving 13 bases between. Germline loops: CDR1 SGHTA, CDR2 FQGNSA. CDR3 length: 16 residues. The sample comes from a study of low-dose radiotherapy and immunotherapy resistance in tumors.

This TCR was sampled from a male donor with prostate cancer. This chain uses TRBV7-2 with TRBJ2-5; D unresolved. Material: PBMCs, obtained before treatment. CDR3 DNA sequence: TGTGCCAGCAGCTTAACTCCCGCTGGGAACCAAGAGACCCAGTACTTC. This codes for CASSLTPAGNQETQYF.